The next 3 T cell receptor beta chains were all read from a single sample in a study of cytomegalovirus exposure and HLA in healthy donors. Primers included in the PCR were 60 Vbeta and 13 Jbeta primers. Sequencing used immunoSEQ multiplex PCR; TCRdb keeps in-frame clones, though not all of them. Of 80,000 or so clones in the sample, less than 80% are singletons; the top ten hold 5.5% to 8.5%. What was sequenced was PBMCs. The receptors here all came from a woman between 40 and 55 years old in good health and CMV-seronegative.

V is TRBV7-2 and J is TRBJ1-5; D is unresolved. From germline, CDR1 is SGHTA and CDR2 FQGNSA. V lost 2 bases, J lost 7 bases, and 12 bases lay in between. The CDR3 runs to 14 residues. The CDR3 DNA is TGTGCCAGCAGCTTACGTATGTCGGGGCAGCCCCAGCATTTT. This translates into CASSLRMSGQPQHF. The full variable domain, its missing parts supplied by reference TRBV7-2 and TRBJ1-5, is GAGVSQSPSNKVTEKGKDVELRCDPISGHTALYWYRQSLGQGLEFLIYFQGNSAPDKSGLPSDRFSAERTGGSVSTLTIQRTQQEDSAVYLCASSLRMSGQPQHFGDGTRLSIL.

In DNA form, the CDR3 reads TGTGCCAGCACATACGGACTAGCGGTAGAGACCCAGTACTTC. Amino acid sequence: CASTYGLAVETQYF. This chain links TRBV2 with TRBJ2-5; the match to TRBD2 covers 10 bases. Germline CDR1 and CDR2: SNHLY and FYNNEI. The CDR3 covers 14 residues. V dropped 7 bases and J dropped 4; count of bases not matched to a gene: 6.

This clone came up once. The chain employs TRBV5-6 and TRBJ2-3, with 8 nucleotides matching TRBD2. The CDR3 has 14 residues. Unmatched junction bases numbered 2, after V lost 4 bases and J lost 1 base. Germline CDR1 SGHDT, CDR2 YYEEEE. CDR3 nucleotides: TGTGCCAGCAGCCAAGCGGGGGGCACAGATACGCAGTATTTT. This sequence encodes CASSQAGGTDTQYF.